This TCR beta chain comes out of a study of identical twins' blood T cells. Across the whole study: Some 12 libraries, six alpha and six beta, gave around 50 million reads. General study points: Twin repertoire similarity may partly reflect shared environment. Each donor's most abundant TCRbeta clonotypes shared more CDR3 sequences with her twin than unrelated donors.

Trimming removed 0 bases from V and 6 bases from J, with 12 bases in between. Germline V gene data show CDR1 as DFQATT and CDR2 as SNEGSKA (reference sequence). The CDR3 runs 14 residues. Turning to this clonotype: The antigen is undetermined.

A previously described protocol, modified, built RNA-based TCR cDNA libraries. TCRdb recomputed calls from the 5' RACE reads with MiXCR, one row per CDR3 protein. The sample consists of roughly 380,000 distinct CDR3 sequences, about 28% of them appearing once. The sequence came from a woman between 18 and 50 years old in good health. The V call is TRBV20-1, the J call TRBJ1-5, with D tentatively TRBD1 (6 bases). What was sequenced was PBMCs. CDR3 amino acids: CSARDTGGGQPQHF. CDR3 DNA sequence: TGCAGTGCTAGAGATACGGGAGGGGGTCAGCCCCAGCATTTT.